The TCR beta chain under discussion was sequenced for a study of blood T cells in healthy people across ages. In terms of origin and age, donors were healthy Caucasian individuals from Russia aged 6 to 90. The study isolated at least 6.5 million PBMCs from each sample. V lost 3 bases, J lost 6 bases, and 9 bases lay in between. The CDR3 extends over 12 amino acids. A second roughly 6 to 12 cycle PCR used barcoded and J-beta primers. MiXCR was run by TCRdb on the 5' RACE reads, yielding one entry per CDR3 protein. The repertoire consists of around 1,100,000 distinct CDR3 sequences, with more than 30% occurring once and the leading ten covering 10% to 15%.

The rearrangement joins TRBV12-3 or TRBV12-4 to TRBJ2-7; possibly TRBD1 or TRBD2 for D (5 bases each). The source of this sequence is a man younger than 35 in good health. Sequencing was carried out using blood. Here the CDR3 DNA reads TGTGCCAGCAGTTTTGGGGGTATCGAGCAGTACTTC. Its translation: CASSFGGIEQYF.